A single sample is the source of the 14 T cell receptor beta chains below, sequenced in a study of T cell changes during pregnancy in multiple sclerosis. Method: immunoSEQ multiplex PCR; TCRdb's copy keeps in-frame clones and lacks some. The data contain about 44,000 clones, 80% to 95% of them singletons. The source material was CD4+ T cells from peripheral blood mononuclear cells, sampled in the third trimester of pregnancy. These receptors all come from a female donor with multiple sclerosis, enrolled in a pregnancy study.

The genes are TRBV5-1 and TRBJ2-5; 7 bases align to TRBD1. The DNA end is a closer match to TRBJ2-7, so the J assignment may be wrong. CDR1 and CDR2 from the germline V gene are SGHRS and YFSETQ. The CDR3 has 13 amino acids. The CDR3 sequence is CASSLSGQSEQYF. In DNA form, the CDR3 reads TGCGCCAGCAGCTTGTCGGGACAGAGCGAGCAGTACTTC.

This sequence joins TRBV7-3 and TRBJ1-1, with D possibly matching TRBD1 (5 bases). In germline, CDR1 is SGHTA, CDR2 FQGTGA. The length of the CDR3 is 14 residues. Trimming shortened V by 2 bases and J by 3 bases, and 10 bases separated the two germline ends. CDR3 in amino acids: CASSLRGGDTEAFF. The CDR3 region has the DNA TGTGCCAGCAGCTTACGCGGGGGTGACACTGAAGCTTTCTTT.

This chain links TRBV5-1 with TRBJ1-2, with D possibly being TRBD1 (6 bases). The CDR3 spans 14 residues. Trimming shortened V by 4 bases and J by 7 bases, and 17 bases separated the two germline ends. Germline assignment: CDR1 SGHRS and CDR2 YFSETQ. The CDR3 coding sequence is TGCGCCAGCAGCCGGGCCCTCTTAGGGGGTGGCTACACCTTC. Encoded protein: CASSRALLGGGYTF.

The V and J genes are TRBV5-5 and TRBJ1-1; tentatively, D is TRBD1 (5 bases). Trimming pared 1 base from V and 5 bases from J, leaving 18 bases between. The CDR3 covers 16 residues. Germline lookup yields CDR1 SGHKS and CDR2 YYEKEE (reference sequence). CDR3 in DNA: TGTGCCAGCAGCTTGCTACCCGCGGGAGAGGGGACTGAAGCTTTCTTT. Its protein is CASSLLPAGEGTEAFF.

The rearrangement joins TRBV19 to TRBJ1-2, with unresolved D. The V gene's germline CDR1 is LNHDA and CDR2 SQIVND (reference sequence). V was shortened by 10 bases and J by 1 base, with 10 bases between the two germline ends. There are 12 residues in the CDR3. The CDR3 sequence is CANPGVNYGYTF. The CDR3, as DNA: TGTGCCAACCCCGGAGTTAACTATGGCTACACCTTC. The full variable domain, with the rest looked up from reference TRBV19 and TRBJ1-2, is DGGITQSPKYLFRKEGQNVTLSCEQNLNHDAMYWYRQDPGQGLRLIYYSQIVNDFQKGDIAEGYSVSREKKESFPLTVTSAQKNPTAFYLCANPGVNYGYTFGSGTRLTVV.

This chain uses TRBV7-2 with TRBJ2-7, with a possible D match to TRBD2 (5 bases). Per the germline V gene, CDR1 is SGHTA and CDR2 is FQGNSA. This CDR3 spans 12 amino acids. V dropped 4 bases and J dropped 5 bases, with 9 bases sitting between them. The CDR3 loop reads CASSSTTNEQYF. Here the CDR3 DNA reads TGTGCCAGCAGCTCAACGACTAACGAGCAGTACTTC.

V is TRBV6-4 and J is TRBJ2-1, with 10 bases fitting TRBD2. V lost 2 bases to trimming and J lost 15 bases; unmatched junction nucleotides: 13. CDR3 length equals 15 residues. CDR1 and CDR2 (germline): MRHNA, SNTAGT. CDR3 sequence (DNA): TGTGCCAGCAGTGACGGAACTAGCGGGACCGGGCCTGCGTTCTTC. This encodes CASSDGTSGTGPAFF.

The V and J genes are TRBV28 and TRBJ2-7; 8 nucleotides line up with TRBD2. Germline V lookup: CDR1 MDHEN, CDR2 SYDVKM. The CDR3 extends over 14 amino acids. Trimming removed 3 bases from V and 6 bases from J; junction bases left unmatched: 7. CDR3 residues: CASSFGAGVGEQYF. The CDR3 DNA follows: TGTGCCAGCAGTTTCGGAGCGGGAGTGGGCGAGCAGTACTTC.

The J gene is TRBJ2-6, the V gene TRBV11-2; 8 nucleotides agree with TRBD1. Germline loops: CDR1 SGHAT, CDR2 FQNNGV. Trimming removed 1 base from V and 1 base from J; junction bases left unmatched: 3. The CDR3 spans 17 residues. The CDR3, as DNA: TGTGCCAGCAGCTTAGGACAGGGGCCTTCTGGGGCCAACGTCCTGACTTTC. It is translated as CASSLGQGPSGANVLTF.

In its sample, this clone was seen a few times. The rearrangement links TRBV11-2 to TRBJ1-1; 8 positions match TRBD1. Germline V gives CDR1 SGHAT, CDR2 FQNNGV. V was pared by 5 bases and J by 4 bases, with 12 bases of the junction left unmatched. This CDR3 comprises 16 residues. CDR3 coding DNA: TGTGCCAGCAGCATTGGACAGGGCGGTTTGAGCACTGAAGCTTTCTTT. This codes for CASSIGQGGLSTEAFF.

The CDR3 DNA reads TGTGCCGCTGGAGGGACAGGAAGCTACTATGGCTACACCTTC. Protein sequence: CAAGGTGSYYGYTF. The genes are TRBV27 and TRBJ1-2, with 8 bases that match TRBD1. CDR1 is MNHEY and CDR2 is SMNVEV in the germline V gene (reference sequence). The CDR3 has 14 residues. Germline trimming cut 11 bases from V and 3 bases from J; bases unmatched to any gene: 11.

The CDR3 DNA sequence: TGTGCCAGCTCACCACGTATGGTAGAGAAGCCTAGCACAGATACGCAGTATTTT. Translating gives CASSPRMVEKPSTDTQYF. The gene calls are TRBV18 and TRBJ2-3; D is unclear. V was shortened by 1 base and J by 0 bases, with 17 bases between the two germline ends. This CDR3 comprises 18 residues. Germline values: CDR1 KGHSH, CDR2 LQKENI.

The gene calls are TRBV19 and TRBJ2-1; D gene unclear. The CDR3 runs to 15 residues. Trimming cost V 2 bases and J 1 base, with 9 bases left between them. Looked up from germline, CDR1 is LNHDA and CDR2 is SQIVND (reference sequence). CDR3 protein: CASSIRVVSYNEQFF. Here the CDR3 DNA reads TGTGCCAGTAGTATAAGAGTAGTTTCCTACAATGAGCAGTTCTTC.

A single count supports this clone. The chain combines TRBV5-1 with TRBJ2-2; the D is unclear. With 2 bases removed from V and 0 bases from J, the gap between germline ends came to 8 bases. The CDR3 is 15 amino acids. Germline CDR1 and CDR2: SGHRS and YFSETQ. In DNA form, the CDR3 reads TGCGCCAGCAGCTTAAGCAGCGCGAACACCGGGGAGCTGTTTTTT. As protein: CASSLSSANTGELFF.